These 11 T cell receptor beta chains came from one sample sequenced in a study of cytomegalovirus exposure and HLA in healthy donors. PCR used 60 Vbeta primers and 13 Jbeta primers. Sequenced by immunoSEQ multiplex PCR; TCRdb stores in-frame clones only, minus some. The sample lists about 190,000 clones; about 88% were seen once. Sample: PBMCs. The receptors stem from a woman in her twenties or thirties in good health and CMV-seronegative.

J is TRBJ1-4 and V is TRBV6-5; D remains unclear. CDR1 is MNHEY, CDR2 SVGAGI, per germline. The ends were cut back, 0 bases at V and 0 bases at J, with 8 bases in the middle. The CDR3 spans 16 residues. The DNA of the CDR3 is TGTGCCAGCAGTTACTCCGGGTTCGCAACTAATGAAAAACTGTTTTTT. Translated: CASSYSGFATNEKLFF.

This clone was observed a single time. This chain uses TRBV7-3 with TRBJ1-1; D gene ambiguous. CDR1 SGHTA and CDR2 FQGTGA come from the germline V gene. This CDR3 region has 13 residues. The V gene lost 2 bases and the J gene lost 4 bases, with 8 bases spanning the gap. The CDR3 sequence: CASSLSAGTEAFF. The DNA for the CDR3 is TGTGCCAGCAGCTTATCGGCAGGCACTGAAGCTTTCTTT.

The CDR3 sequence is CSVTSGLGNIQYF. Here the CDR3 DNA reads TGCAGCGTTACCTCGGGACTGGGAAACATTCAGTACTTC. This chain links TRBV29-1 with TRBJ2-4, with TRBD2 as a possible D gene (6 bases). This CDR3 contains 13 residues. CDR1 and CDR2 from the germline V gene are SQVTM and ANQGSEA. Trimming left V 5 bases short and J 6 bases short, with 14 bases between.

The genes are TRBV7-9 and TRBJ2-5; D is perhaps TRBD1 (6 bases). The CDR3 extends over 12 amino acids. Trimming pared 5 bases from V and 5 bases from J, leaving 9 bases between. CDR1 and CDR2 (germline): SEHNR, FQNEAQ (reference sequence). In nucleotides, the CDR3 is TGTGCCAGCAGCCCAGGGGCCGAGACCCAGTACTTC. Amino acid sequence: CASSPGAETQYF.

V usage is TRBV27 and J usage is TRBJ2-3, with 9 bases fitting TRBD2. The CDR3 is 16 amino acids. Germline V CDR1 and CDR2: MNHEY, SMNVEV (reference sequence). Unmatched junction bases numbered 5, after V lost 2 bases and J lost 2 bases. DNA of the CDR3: TGTGCCAGCAGTTTAAGGAGCGGGGGGATCACAGATACGCAGTATTTT. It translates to CASSLRSGGITDTQYF.

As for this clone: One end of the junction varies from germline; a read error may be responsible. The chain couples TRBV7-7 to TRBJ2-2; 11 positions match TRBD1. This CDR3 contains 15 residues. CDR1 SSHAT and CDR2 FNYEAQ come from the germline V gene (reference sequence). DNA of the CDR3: TGTGCTAGCAGCTCGGGACAGGGGGACACCGGGGAGCTGTTTTTT. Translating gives CASSSGQGDTGELFF.

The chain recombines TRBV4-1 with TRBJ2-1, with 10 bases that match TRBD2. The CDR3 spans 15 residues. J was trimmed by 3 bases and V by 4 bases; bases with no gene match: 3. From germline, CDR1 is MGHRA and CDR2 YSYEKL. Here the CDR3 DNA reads TGCGCCAGCAGCCCTAGCGGGGGAAGCTACAATGAGCAGTTCTTC. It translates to CASSPSGGSYNEQFF.

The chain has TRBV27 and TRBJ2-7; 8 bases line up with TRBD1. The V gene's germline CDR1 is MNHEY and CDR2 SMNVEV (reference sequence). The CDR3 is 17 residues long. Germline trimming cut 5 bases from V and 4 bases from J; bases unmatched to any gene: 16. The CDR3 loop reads CASSPFASSRDRYEQYF. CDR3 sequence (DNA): TGTGCCAGCAGTCCCTTCGCCAGCAGCCGGGACAGGTACGAGCAGTACTTC.

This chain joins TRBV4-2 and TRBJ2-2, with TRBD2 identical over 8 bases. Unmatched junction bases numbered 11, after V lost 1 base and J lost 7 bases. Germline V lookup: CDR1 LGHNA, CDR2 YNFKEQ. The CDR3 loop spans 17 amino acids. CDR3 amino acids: CASSQVPAGESFGELFF. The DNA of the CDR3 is TGTGCCAGCAGCCAAGTCCCAGCGGGAGAATCTTTCGGGGAGCTGTTTTTT.

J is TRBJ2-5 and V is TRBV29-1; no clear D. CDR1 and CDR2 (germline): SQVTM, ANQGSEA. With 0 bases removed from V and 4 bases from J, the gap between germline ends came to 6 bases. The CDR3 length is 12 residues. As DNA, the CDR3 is TGCAGCGTTGAAGAACCGGGAGAGACCCAGTACTTC. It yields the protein CSVEEPGETQYF.

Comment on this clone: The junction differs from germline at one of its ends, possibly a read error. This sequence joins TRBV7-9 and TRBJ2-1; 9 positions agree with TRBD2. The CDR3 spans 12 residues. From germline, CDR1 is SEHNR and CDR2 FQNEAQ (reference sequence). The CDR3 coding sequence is TGTTCCAGCGGGGGGAGCCAAATTGAGCAGTTCTTC. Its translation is CSSGGSQIEQFF. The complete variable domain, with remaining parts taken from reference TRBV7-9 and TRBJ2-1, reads DTGVSQNPRHKITKRGQNVTFRCDPISEHNRLYWYRQTLGQGPEFLTYFQNEAQLEKSRLLSDRFSAERPKGSFSTLEIQRTEQGDSAMYLCSSGGSQIEQFFGPGTRLTVL.